Shown below are 20 T cell receptor beta chains from a single sample sequenced in a study of tumor-infiltrating lymphocytes in primary liver carcinoma (dated by TCRdb to about 2017). Sequencing used an Illumina HiSeq 2500. Starting from approximately 500 ng total RNA, TCRbeta-specific cDNA was produced by reverse transcription with a constant-region primer and ProtoScript II reverse transcriptase. TCRbeta libraries were built with three nested multiplex PCR rounds, a slightly modified ARM-PCR procedure. The first two PCR rounds used multiplex TRBV1-TRBV30 forward primers with a Cbeta reverse primer, each for about 11 cycles. Clones were called with MiXCR by TCRdb after fastp trimmed the public reads at Q25, and only in-frame beta chains were retained. Entries are consolidated by CDR3 protein sequence, retaining the most common genes and DNA. The sample includes approximately 120,000 distinct CDR3 sequences, with 64% observed a single time. Jointly, the top ten make up about 8% of the sample.

Without any cell sorting, total RNA and DNA were co-extracted from around 18-30 mg of bulk tissue using the AllPrep DNA/RNA mini kit. The sequencing input was liver tumor tissue from sampling region 3. The intended sense of this specimen's cell subset or site label: tumor region T3, left-lateral pole. The source of these receptors is a woman aged 60-75 years with primary liver carcinoma and hepatitis B virus infection.

Of note for this clonotype: This may arise from a read error, as a much more abundant clone is one base away. This rearrangement joins TRBV13 to TRBJ2-3; 7 bases agree with TRBD1. This CDR3 spans 15 amino acids. Germline V gene data show CDR1 as PRHDT and CDR2 as FYEKMQ (reference sequence). CDR3 nucleotide sequence: TGTGCCAGCAGCTTAGGACAGGGGTCCACAAATACGCAGTATTTT. Amino acids: CASSLGQGSTNTQYF.

A word on this clonotype: This is likely a read error, given that the CDR3 carries no conserved phenylalanine or tryptophan at its end. The chain joins TRBV11-3 to TRBJ2-7, with TRBD2 matching 11 bases. Trimming cost V 4 bases and J 4 bases; bases outside gene matches: 12. The CDR3 sequence is 17 residues long. From germline, CDR1 is SGHNT and CDR2 YENEEA. CDR3 region: CASSSQGLAEGRYEQYS. Here the CDR3 DNA reads TGTGCCAGCAGCTCACAGGGACTAGCGGAGGGCCGATACGAGCAGTACTCC.

The gene calls are TRBV29-1 and TRBJ2-3; 7 nucleotides agree with TRBD1. Germline CDR1 SQVTM, CDR2 ANQGSEA. The CDR3 covers 14 residues. The CDR3 reads CRIARQGVTDTQYF. CDR3 bases: TGCAGGATTGCGAGACAGGGAGTTACAGATACGCAGTATTTT.

This clonotype was counted a few times. A much larger clone is a single base away; this may be a read error. This chain uses TRBV29-1 with TRBJ2-6; the D gene is possibly TRBD1 (5 bases). The CDR3 covers 14 residues. Germline CDR1 SQVTM, CDR2 ANQGSEA. As DNA, the CDR3 is TGCAGCGTTGATTTGGGTGATGGGGCCAACGTCCCGACTTTC. Translated, it gives CSVDLGDGANVPTF.

To note about this clonotype: The junction differs from germline at one of its ends, possibly a read error. This chain connects TRBV11-2 to TRBJ2-3; 9 bases agree with TRBD1. CDR1 is SGHAT, CDR2 FQNNGV, per germline. This CDR3 has 16 residues. The CDR3 loop is CASSSTRLQGANTKYF. In DNA form, the CDR3 reads TGTGCCAGCAGCTCTACCCGGTTACAGGGGGCAAATACGAAGTATTTT.

This clonotype was recorded at least ten times. The CDR3, as DNA: TGTGCCAGCAGCTCCTTTAGCGGAGCTCAAGAGACCCAGTACTTC. This translates into CASSSFSGAQETQYF. The chain uses TRBV5-4 and TRBJ2-5, with D perhaps matching TRBD2 (6 bases). V was pared by 3 bases and J by 2 bases, with 14 bases between. Looked up from germline, CDR1 is SGHNT and CDR2 is YYREEE (reference sequence). This CDR3 contains 15 residues.

A note on this clonotype: A read error may account for a junction end that differs from germline. The chain joins TRBV28 to TRBJ2-4, with D tentatively TRBD2 (6 bases). The germline V gene has CDR1 MDHEN and CDR2 SYDVKM. This CDR3 has 13 amino acids. For the CDR3, the DNA is TGTGTCAGCAGCTCAAGCGCGACTAGGGTCGCGGACTTC. The encoded protein is CVSSSSATRVADF.

For this clonotype: At one of its ends the junction is not consistent with the germline gene, which may arise from a read error. The J gene is TRBJ1-5, the V gene TRBV28; TRBD1 agrees at 7 bases. The J call is uncertain, as TRBJ2-3 better fits the DNA end. Germline CDR1 and CDR2: MDHEN and SYDVKM. There are 13 residues in the CDR3. DNA for the CDR3: TGTGCCAGCTGTTTGGACAGGAATCAGCCCCAGTATTTT. Encoded protein: CASCLDRNQPQYF.

This clonotype was found once. A read error may explain this, as a much larger clone is one base away. J is TRBJ1-1 and V is TRBV12-5, with TRBD1 as a possible D gene (5 bases). This CDR3 has 14 amino acids. Germline values: CDR1 LGHNT, CDR2 FRNRAP. The CDR3 spells CANGLTQGKAEAFF. CDR3 DNA: TGTGCTAATGGTCTAACCCAGGGAAAAGCTGAAGCTTTCTTT.

This clonotype has more than one count but fewer than ten. The chain joins TRBV28 to TRBJ1-1; 8 nucleotides agree with TRBD1. Germline lookup yields CDR1 MDHEN and CDR2 SYDVKM. V lost 1 base and J lost 5; bases outside the gene matches: 6. CDR3 length equals 15 residues. CDR3 coding DNA: TGTGCCAGCAGTTTATCGACAGGGGATGGAACTGAAGCTTTCTTT. The encoded protein is CASSLSTGDGTEAFF.

Remarks on this clonotype: The junction shows a germline mismatch at one end, possibly a read error. The CDR3 spells CASSPGDLLYNEHFF. DNA of the CDR3: TGCGCCAGCAGCCCGGGGGACCTTCTTTACAATGAGCATTTCTTC. The J gene is TRBJ2-1, the V gene TRBV5-1; tentative D call: TRBD2 (6 bases). The CDR3 consists of 15 residues. The germline V gene encodes CDR1 SGHRS and CDR2 YFSETQ.

The chain has TRBV6-1 and TRBJ2-7, with a possible D match to TRBD2 (5 bases). The CDR3 length is 13 residues. Germline values: CDR1 MNHNS, CDR2 SASEGT. V gave up 9 bases and J gave up 7 bases, with 19 bases separating them. CDR3 bases: TGTGCCAGTTCACTAGTGGAAGGGCTTGAGCAGTACTTC. This codes for CASSLVEGLEQYF.

A note on this clonotype: Its ends do not fully match the called genes, so a read error is possible. The CDR3, as DNA: TGTGCCAGTAACAACCCGGGTCAGATTACATACAATGAGCAGCTCTTC. Protein: CASNNPGQITYNEQLF. The genes are TRBV6-1 and TRBJ2-1; D not certain. In germline, CDR1 is MNHNS, CDR2 SASEGT. The CDR3 extends over 16 amino acids.

In regard to this clonotype: Mismatch with germline at one junction end may stem from a read error. This sequence joins TRBV11-2 and TRBJ2-1, with D maybe TRBD2 (7 bases). The CDR3 runs to 15 residues. Germline lookup yields CDR1 SGHAT and CDR2 FQNNGV. The CDR3 protein is CASNLWGGSYNGQFF. The CDR3 nucleotides read TGTGCCAGCAACTTATGGGGGGGCTCCTACAATGGGCAGTTCTTC.

This rearrangement joins TRBV11-2 to TRBJ2-7, with TRBD1 identical over 9 bases. Trimming took 5 bases from V and 5 from J; bases not matched to a gene: 4. Germline assignment: CDR1 SGHAT and CDR2 FQNNGV. The CDR3 runs 13 residues. The CDR3 bases are TGTGCCAGCAGCCCGACAGGGGGGGACGAGCAGTACTTC. Protein: CASSPTGGDEQYF. Supplemented by reference TRBV11-2 and TRBJ2-7, the full variable domain reads EAGVAQSPRYKIIEKRQSVAFWCNPISGHATLYWYQQILGQGPKLLIQFQNNGVVDDSQLPKDRFSAERLKGVDSTLKIQPAKLEDSAVYLCASSPTGGDEQYFGPGTRLTVT.

This clonotype was recorded many times. The rearrangement uses TRBV29-1 and TRBJ1-6; weak D call: TRBD1 (5 bases). V dropped 1 base and J dropped 6 bases, with 22 bases sitting between them. Germline-derived CDR1 and CDR2 are SQVTM and ANQGSEA. The CDR3 extends over 18 amino acids. The CDR3 sequence: CSVEAASGWEGGNSPLHF. CDR3 in DNA: TGCAGCGTTGAAGCGGCCTCAGGGTGGGAAGGAGGTAATTCACCCCTCCACTTT.

To note about this clonotype: Compared with germline, one end of the junction differs, possibly owing to a read error. This chain connects TRBV12-3 or TRBV12-4 to TRBJ1-5; D not certain. The J call is uncertain, as TRBJ2-3 better fits the DNA end. The CDR3 spans 13 residues. CDR3 nucleotides: TGTGCCAGCACTTTACAGACGGCTCAGCCCCAGTATTTT. It yields the protein CASTLQTAQPQYF.

In this sample, this clonotype turned up many times. The J gene is TRBJ2-1, the V gene TRBV5-4, with 10 bases matching TRBD2. This CDR3 contains 16 residues. J was trimmed by 8 bases and V by 0 bases; bases with no gene match: 8. Germline values: CDR1 SGHNT, CDR2 YYREEE (reference sequence). The CDR3 nucleotides read TGTGCCAGCAGCTTGGCCAGGCTAGCGGGAGCTGATGAGCAGTTCTTC. Amino acid sequence: CASSLARLAGADEQFF. Using reference TRBV5-4 and TRBJ2-1 for the parts outside the CDR3, the full variable domain is ETGVTQSPTHLIKTRGQQVTLRCSSQSGHNTVSWYQQALGQGPQFIFQYYREEENGRGNFPPRFSGLQFPNYSSELNVNALELDDSALYLCASSLARLAGADEQFFGPGTRLTVL.

As concerns this clonotype: This may be a read error, as it is one base from a much larger clone. The CDR3 does not close with the conserved phenylalanine or tryptophan, likely indicating a read error. The chain recombines TRBV12-3 or TRBV12-4 with TRBJ1-5; possible D gene TRBD1, 5 bases. Trimming removed 4 bases at V and 4 bases at J, with 14 bases between. The CDR3 length is 15 residues. CDR3 nucleotides: TGTGCCAGCAGTTCCCAGGGTAGTTTGAATCAGCCCCAGCATTCT. Its translation: CASSSQGSLNQPQHS.

In regard to this clonotype: A junction boundary mismatches the germline segment, possibly from a read error. This chain links TRBV10-3 with TRBJ2-7; either TRBD1 or TRBD2 may fit D (5 bases each). The CDR3 is 13 amino acids. Germline V gene data show CDR1 as ENHRY and CDR2 as SYGVKD. CDR3 in amino acids: CTIGAAFSYERYF. CDR3 nucleotides: TGTACCATCGGGGCGGCATTTTCCTACGAGCGGTACTTC.